This paragraph reports one T cell receptor (beta chain). As yet, its antigen is unknown. Donors sampled were nominally healthy, though unrecorded immune exposures were likely. The record originates from a study of cytomegalovirus exposure and HLA in healthy donors. Study in general: Researchers previously reported finding 117 million unique TCR beta sequences from 170 million or so T cells. Study-wide results and limits: The classifier was said to identify cytomegalovirus status with high specificity and sensitivity.

Primers: 60 Vbeta forward and 13 Jbeta reverse. Generated by immunoSEQ multiplex PCR, the TCRdb table keeps only in-frame clones and is missing some. Of tens of thousands of clones listed, about 80% are singletons. The CDR3 runs to 11 residues. Germline CDR1 reads SGHVS; CDR2 reads FNYEAQ. Deletions cut 6 bases from V and 4 bases from J, with 6 bases between. The sequenced material came from PBMCs. The source is a young man in good health and CMV-seronegative. The chain employs TRBV7-6 and TRBJ2-5; D unclear. DNA of the CDR3: TGTGCCAGCAGACAAAGAGAGACCCAGTACTTC. It encodes CASRQRETQYF.